This paragraph reports one T cell receptor beta chain. Antigen unknown. The source of the sample is a study of T cell responses to AZD1222 COVID-19 vaccine. Overall study findings and caveats: The CD4 TCRs associated with vaccination extended across spike and predominated at 160-218 and 743-854.

V dropped 5 bases and J dropped 8 bases, with 12 bases sitting between them. In germline, CDR1 is SGHVS, CDR2 FNYEAQ. The length of the CDR3 is 12 residues. Assay: immunoSEQ multiplex PCR; the TCRdb copy retains only in-frame clones and omits some. The profile covers approximately 97,000 clones, with around 86% appearing a single time and approximately 5.1% taken by the ten largest. Sequenced material: peripheral blood, taken on day 0 of AZD1222 vaccination. The sequence came from an adult in good health. The rearrangement links TRBV7-6 to TRBJ1-2; D unresolved. This CDR3 is CASSSMGLGYTF. The CDR3 DNA reads as TGTGCCAGCAGCAGTATGGGATTGGGCTACACCTTC.